The subject of this entry is one T cell receptor (beta chain). Its antigen remains unidentified. This specimen belongs to a study of cytomegalovirus exposure and HLA in healthy donors. Researchers ran the PCR with 60 Vbeta and 13 Jbeta primers. The protocol was immunoSEQ multiplex PCR, while the TCRdb copy is restricted to in-frame clones and leaves out a portion. The profile shows about 120,000 clones, about three quarters of them singletons. Study-wide results and caveats: TCR beta V- and J-gene trimming was later associated with a missense DCLRE1C variant. When the data were analyzed later, several of the most significant clusters appeared to be linked to common viral pathogens. Among the sequence variants, a highly shared cluster was likely an artifact of sequencing.

V trimming: 0 bases; J trimming: 6 bases; junction bases outside the gene matches: 12. Germline CDR1 and CDR2: MGHRA and YSYEKL. This CDR3 is built from 18 residues. The receptor comes from a female donor in good health and CMV-seronegative. Sample: PBMCs. V gene TRBV4-1 combines with J gene TRBJ2-1; TRBD1 matches at 9 bases. CDR3 DNA sequence: TGCGCCAGCAGCCAAGAATGGGGTGGGACAGGGTTAGGCAATGAGCAGTTCTTC. Protein product: CASSQEWGGTGLGNEQFF.